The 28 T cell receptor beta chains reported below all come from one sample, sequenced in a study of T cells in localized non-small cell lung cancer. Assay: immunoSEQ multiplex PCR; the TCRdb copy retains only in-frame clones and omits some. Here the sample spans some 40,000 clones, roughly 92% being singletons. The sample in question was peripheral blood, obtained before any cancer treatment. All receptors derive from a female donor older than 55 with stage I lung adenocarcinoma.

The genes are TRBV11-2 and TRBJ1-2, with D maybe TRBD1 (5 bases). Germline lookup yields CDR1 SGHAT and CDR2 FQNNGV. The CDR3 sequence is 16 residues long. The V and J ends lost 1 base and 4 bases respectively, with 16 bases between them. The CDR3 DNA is TGTGCCAGCAGCTTAGCCCCCAGGGCTCTTGCCTATGGCTACACCTTC. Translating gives CASSLAPRALAYGYTF.

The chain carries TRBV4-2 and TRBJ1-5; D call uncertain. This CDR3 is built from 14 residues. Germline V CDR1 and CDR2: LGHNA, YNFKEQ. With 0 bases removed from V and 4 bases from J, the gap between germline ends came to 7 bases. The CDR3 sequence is CASSQDLGNQPQHF. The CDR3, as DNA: TGTGCCAGCAGCCAAGATCTAGGGAATCAGCCCCAGCATTTT.

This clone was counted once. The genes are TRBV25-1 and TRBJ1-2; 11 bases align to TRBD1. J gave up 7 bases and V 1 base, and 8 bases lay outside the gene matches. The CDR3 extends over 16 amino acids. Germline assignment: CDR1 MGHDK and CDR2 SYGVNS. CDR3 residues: CASSESGTGGLFGYTF. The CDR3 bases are TGTGCCAGCAGTGAATCAGGGACAGGGGGTTTGTTTGGCTACACCTTC.

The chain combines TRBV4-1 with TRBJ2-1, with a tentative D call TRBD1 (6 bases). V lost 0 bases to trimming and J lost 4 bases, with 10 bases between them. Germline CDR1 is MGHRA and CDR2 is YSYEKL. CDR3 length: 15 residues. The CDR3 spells CASSQEQGSYNEQFF. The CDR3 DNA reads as TGCGCCAGCAGCCAAGAACAGGGAAGTTACAATGAGCAGTTCTTC.

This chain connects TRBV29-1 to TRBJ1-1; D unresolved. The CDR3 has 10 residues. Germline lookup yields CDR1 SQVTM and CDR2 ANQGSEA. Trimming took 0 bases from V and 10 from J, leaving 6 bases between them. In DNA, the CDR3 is TGCAGCGTTGAAGAGGTTGGAGCTTTCTTT. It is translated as CSVEEVGAFF.

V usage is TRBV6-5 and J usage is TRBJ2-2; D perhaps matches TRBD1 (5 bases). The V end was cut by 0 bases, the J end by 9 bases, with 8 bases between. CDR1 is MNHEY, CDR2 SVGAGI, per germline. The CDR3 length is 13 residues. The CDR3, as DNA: TGTGCCAGCAGTTACTCAGGGGCCCGGGAGCTGTTTTTT. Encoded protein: CASSYSGARELFF.

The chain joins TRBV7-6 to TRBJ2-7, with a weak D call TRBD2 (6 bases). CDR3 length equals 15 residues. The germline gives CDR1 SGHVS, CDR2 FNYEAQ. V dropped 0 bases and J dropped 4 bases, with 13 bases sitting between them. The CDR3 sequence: CASSLARGRGYEQYF. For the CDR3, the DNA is TGTGCCAGCAGCTTAGCCCGGGGCCGGGGGTACGAGCAGTACTTC.

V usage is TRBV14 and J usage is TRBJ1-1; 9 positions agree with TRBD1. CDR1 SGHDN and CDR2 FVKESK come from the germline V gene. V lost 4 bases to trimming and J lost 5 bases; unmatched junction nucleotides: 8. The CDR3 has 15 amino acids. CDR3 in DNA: TGTGCCAGCAGCCTTACAGGGGGCGGAAGGACTGAAGCTTTCTTT. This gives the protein CASSLTGGGRTEAFF.

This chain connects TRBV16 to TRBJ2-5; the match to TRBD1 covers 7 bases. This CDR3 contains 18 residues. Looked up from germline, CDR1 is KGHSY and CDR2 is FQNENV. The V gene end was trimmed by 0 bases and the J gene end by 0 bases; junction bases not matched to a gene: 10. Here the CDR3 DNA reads TGTGCCAGCAGCCAATCAGGGAGCCGGGACAGTTACCAAGAGACCCAGTACTTC. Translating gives CASSQSGSRDSYQETQYF.

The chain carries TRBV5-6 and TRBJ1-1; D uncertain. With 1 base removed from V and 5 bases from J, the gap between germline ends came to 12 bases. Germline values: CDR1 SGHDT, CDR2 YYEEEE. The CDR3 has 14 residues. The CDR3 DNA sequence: TGTGCCAGCAGCTTGTTGATGGGTGTAACTGAAGCTTTCTTT. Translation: CASSLLMGVTEAFF.

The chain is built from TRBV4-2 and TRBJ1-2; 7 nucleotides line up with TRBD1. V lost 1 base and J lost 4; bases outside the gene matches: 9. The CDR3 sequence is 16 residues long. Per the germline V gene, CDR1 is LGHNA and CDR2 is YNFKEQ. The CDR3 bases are TGTGCCAGCAGCCAAGCGACAGGGATGAGGACCTATGGCTACACCTTC. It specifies CASSQATGMRTYGYTF.

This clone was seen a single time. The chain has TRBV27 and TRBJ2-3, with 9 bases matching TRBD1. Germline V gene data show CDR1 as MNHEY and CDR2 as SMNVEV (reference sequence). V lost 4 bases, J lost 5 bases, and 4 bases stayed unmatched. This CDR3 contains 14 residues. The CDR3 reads CASSSGQGRDTQYF. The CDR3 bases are TGTGCCAGCAGTTCTGGACAGGGGAGAGATACGCAGTATTTT.

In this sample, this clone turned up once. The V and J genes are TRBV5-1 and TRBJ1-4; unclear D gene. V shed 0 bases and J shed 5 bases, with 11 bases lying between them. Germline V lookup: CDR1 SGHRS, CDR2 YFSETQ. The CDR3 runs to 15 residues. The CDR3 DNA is TGCGCCAGCAGCTTGGGGGATCTTACCAATGAAAAACTGTTTTTT. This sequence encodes CASSLGDLTNEKLFF.

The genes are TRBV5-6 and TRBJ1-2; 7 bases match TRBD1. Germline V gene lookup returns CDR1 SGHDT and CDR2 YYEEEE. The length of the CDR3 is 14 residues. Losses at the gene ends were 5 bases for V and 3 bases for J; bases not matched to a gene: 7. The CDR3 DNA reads TGTGCCAGCAGGAGGGACAGTAGGGACTATGGCTACACCTTC. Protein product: CASRRDSRDYGYTF.

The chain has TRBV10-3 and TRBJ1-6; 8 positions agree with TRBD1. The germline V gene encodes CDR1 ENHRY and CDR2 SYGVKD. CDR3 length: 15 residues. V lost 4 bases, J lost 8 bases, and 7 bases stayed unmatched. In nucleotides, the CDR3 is TGTGCCATCAGTGGGGACAGGCTTGGGGATTCACCCCTCCACTTT. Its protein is CAISGDRLGDSPLHF.

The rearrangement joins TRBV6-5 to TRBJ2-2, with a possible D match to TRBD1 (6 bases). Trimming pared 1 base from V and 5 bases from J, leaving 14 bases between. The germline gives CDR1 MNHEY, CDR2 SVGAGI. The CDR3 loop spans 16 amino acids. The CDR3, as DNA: TGTGCCAGCAGTTACTTCTCGGGACATTATACCGGGGAGCTGTTTTTT. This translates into CASSYFSGHYTGELFF.

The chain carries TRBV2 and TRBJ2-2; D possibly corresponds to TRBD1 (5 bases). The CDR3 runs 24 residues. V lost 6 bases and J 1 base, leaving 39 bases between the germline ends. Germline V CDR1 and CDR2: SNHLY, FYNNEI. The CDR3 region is CASRRTILDLELSPGHVNTGELFF. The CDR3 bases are TGTGCCAGCAGAAGGACGATTTTGGATCTCGAGCTCTCTCCAGGGCACGTGAACACCGGGGAGCTGTTTTTT.

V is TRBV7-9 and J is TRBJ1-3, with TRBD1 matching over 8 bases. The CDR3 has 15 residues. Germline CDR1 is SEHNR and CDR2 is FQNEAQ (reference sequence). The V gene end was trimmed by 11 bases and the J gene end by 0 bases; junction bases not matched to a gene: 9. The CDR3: CAGQGTTSSGNTIYF. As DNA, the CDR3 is TGTGCCGGACAGGGAACAACGAGCTCTGGAAACACCATATATTTT. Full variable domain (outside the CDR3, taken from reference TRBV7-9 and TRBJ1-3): DTGVSQNPRHKITKRGQNVTFRCDPISEHNRLYWYRQTLGQGPEFLTYFQNEAQLEKSRLLSDRFSAERPKGSFSTLEIQRTEQGDSAMYLCAGQGTTSSGNTIYFGEGSWLTVV.

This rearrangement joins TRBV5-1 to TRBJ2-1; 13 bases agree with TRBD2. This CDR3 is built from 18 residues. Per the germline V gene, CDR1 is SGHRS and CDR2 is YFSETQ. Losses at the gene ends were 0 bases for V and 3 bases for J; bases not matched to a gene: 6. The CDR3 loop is CASSLAGLAGVNYNEQFF. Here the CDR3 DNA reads TGCGCCAGCAGCTTGGCCGGACTAGCGGGGGTTAACTACAATGAGCAGTTCTTC.

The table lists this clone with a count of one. The DNA for the CDR3 is TGTGCCAGTTCCGGGACAGTAATTGGCAATCAGCCCCAGCATTTT. Translation gives CASSGTVIGNQPQHF. V gene TRBV19 combines with J gene TRBJ1-5; 7 bases fit TRBD1. Unmatched junction bases numbered 9, after V lost 8 bases and J lost 2 bases. The CDR3 contains 15 residues. The germline gives CDR1 LNHDA, CDR2 SQIVND (reference sequence).

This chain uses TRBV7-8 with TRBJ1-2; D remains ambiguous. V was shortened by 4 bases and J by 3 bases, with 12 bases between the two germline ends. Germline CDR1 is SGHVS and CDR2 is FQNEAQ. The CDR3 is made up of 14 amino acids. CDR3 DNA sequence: TGTGCCAGCAGCTCCCTCGGACCCTACTATGGCTACACCTTC. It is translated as CASSSLGPYYGYTF.

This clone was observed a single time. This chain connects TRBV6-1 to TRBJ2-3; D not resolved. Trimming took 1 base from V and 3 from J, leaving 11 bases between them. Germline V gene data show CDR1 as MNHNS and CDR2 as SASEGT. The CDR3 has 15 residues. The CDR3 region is CASSEGPGPTDTQYF. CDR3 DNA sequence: TGTGCCAGCAGTGAAGGGCCTGGGCCAACAGATACGCAGTATTTT.

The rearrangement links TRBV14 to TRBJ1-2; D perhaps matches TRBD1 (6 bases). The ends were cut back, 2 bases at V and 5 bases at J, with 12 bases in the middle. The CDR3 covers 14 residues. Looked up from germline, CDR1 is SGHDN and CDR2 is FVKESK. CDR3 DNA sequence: TGTGCCAGCAGCCAACTCGACAGGCCGTATGGCTACACCTTC. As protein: CASSQLDRPYGYTF.

The CDR3 DNA is TGTGCCAGCAGCTTGATTGGGGGGACTGAAGCTTTCTTT. This encodes CASSLIGGTEAFF. This chain joins TRBV5-6 and TRBJ1-1; D might be TRBD1 (5 bases). The V end lost 1 base, the J end lost 5 bases, and 9 bases lay between the germline ends. CDR1 is SGHDT and CDR2 is YYEEEE in the germline V gene. The CDR3 covers 13 residues.

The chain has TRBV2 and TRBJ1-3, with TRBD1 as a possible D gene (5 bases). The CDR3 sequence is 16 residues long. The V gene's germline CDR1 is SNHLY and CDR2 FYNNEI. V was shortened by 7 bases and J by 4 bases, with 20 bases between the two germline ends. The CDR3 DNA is TGTGCCAGCACTCGAAGTATGGGGGATCTAGGAAACACCATATATTTT. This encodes CASTRSMGDLGNTIYF.

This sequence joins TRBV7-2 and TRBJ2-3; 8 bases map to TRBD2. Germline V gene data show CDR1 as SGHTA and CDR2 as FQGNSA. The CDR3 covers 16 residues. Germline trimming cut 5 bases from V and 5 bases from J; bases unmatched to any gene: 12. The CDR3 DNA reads TGTGCCAGCAGCCGGGATGCAGCGGGGGCCCTAGATACGCAGTATTTT. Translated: CASSRDAAGALDTQYF.

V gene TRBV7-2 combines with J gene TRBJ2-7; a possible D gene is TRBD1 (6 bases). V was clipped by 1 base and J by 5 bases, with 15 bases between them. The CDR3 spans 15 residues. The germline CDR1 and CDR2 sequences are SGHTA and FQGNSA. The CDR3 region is CASSLVQGRIDEQYF. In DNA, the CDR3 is TGTGCCAGCAGCTTAGTTCAGGGGAGAATCGACGAGCAGTACTTC.

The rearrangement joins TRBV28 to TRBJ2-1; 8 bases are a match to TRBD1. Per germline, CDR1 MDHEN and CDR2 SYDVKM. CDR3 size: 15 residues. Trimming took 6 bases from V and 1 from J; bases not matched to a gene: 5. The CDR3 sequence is CASRRTGWSYNEQFF. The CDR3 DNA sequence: TGTGCCAGCAGGCGGACAGGGTGGTCCTACAATGAGCAGTTCTTC.